This TCR beta chain comes out of a study of blood T cell repertoires in COVID-19. Germline V gene sequence: CDR1 SQVTM, CDR2 ANQGSEA. V lost 3 bases and J 2 bases, leaving 9 bases between the germline ends. CDR3 size: 13 residues. The table came from immunoSEQ multiplex PCR; TCRdb's copy has only in-frame clones and leaves some out. This table holds tens of thousands of clones, 82% found once. J is TRBJ2-3 and V is TRBV29-1; D is unclear. Sequencing was done on a sample of peripheral blood. This TCR derives from an older woman with acute or convalescent COVID-19. CDR3 loop: CSVEWQITDTQYF. The CDR3 DNA reads as TGCAGCGTTGAGTGGCAGATCACAGATACGCAGTATTTT.